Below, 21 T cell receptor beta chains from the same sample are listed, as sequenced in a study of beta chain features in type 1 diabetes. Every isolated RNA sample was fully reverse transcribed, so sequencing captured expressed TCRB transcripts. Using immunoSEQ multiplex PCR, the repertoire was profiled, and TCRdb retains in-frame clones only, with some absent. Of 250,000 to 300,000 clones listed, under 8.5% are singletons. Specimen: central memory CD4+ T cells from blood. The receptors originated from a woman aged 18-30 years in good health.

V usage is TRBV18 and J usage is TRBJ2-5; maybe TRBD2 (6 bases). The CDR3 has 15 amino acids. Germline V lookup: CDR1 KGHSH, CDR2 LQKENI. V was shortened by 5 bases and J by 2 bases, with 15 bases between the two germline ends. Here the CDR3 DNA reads TGTGCCAGCTCATCTTTGGCGGGGACGCAAGAGACCCAGTACTTC. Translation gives CASSSLAGTQETQYF.

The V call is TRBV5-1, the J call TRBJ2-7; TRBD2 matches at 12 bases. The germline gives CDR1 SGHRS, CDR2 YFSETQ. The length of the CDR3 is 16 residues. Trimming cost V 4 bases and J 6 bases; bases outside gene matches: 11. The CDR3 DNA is TGCGCCAGCAGCCCGGGCCTACTAGCGGGAGGAAGCGAGCAGTACTTC. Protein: CASSPGLLAGGSEQYF.

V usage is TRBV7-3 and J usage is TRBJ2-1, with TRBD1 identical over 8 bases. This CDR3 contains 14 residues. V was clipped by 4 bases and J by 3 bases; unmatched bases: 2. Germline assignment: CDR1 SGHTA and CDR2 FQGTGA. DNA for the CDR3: TGTGCCAGCAGCTCAGGGACAGGCTACAATGAGCAGTTCTTC. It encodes CASSSGTGYNEQFF.

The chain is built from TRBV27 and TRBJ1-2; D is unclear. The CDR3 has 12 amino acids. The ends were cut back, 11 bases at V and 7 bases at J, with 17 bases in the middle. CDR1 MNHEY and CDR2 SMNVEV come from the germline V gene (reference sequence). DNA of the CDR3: TGTGCCGAAACGAAGGATTTATGTGGCTACACCTTC. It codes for CAETKDLCGYTF.

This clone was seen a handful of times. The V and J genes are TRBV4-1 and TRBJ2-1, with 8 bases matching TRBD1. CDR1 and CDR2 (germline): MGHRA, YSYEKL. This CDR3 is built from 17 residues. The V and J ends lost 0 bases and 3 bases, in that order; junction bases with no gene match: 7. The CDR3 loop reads CASSQDLQDRDYNEQFF. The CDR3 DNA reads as TGCGCCAGCAGCCAAGATCTCCAGGACAGGGACTACAATGAGCAGTTCTTC.

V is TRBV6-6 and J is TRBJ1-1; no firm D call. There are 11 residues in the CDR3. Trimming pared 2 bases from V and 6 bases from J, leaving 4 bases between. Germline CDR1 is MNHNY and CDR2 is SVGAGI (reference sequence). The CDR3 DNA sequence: TGTGCCAGCAGTTACACCGCTGAAGCTTTCTTT. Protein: CASSYTAEAFF.

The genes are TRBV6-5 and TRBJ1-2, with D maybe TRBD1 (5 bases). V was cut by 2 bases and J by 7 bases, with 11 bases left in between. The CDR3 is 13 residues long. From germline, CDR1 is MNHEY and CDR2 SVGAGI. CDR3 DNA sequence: TGTGCCAGCAGTTACACACGACAGAGTGGCTACACCTTC. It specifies CASSYTRQSGYTF.

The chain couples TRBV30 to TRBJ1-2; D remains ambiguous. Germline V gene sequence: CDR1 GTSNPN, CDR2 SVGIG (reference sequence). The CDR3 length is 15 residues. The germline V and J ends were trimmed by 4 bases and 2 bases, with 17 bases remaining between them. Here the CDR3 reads CAWIPGGLGNYGYTF. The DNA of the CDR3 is TGTGCCTGGATACCCGGAGGGCTAGGCAACTATGGCTACACCTTC.

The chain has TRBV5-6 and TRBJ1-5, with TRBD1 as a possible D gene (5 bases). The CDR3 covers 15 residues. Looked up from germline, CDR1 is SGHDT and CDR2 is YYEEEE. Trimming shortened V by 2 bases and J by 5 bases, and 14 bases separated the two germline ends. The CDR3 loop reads CASSFGAVNYQPQHF. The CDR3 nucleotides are TGTGCCAGCAGCTTCGGGGCAGTTAACTATCAGCCCCAGCATTTT.

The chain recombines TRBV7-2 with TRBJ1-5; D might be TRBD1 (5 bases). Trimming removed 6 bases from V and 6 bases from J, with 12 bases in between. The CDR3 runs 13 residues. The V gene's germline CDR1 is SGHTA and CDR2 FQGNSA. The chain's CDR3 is CASSGASSQPQHF. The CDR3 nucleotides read TGTGCCAGCAGTGGGGCGAGTAGTCAGCCCCAGCATTTT.

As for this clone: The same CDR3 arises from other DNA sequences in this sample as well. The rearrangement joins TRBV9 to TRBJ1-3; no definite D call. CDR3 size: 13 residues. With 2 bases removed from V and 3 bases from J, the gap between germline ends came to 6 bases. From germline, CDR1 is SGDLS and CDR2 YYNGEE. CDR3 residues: CASSVPNGNTIYF. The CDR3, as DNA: TGTGCCAGCAGCGTCCCAAATGGAAACACCATATATTTT.

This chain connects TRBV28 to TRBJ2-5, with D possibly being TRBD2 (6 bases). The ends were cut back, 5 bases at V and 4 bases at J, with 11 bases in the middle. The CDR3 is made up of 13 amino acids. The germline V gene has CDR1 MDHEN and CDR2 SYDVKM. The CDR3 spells CASSPSGRETQYF. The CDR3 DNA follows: TGTGCCAGCAGTCCTTCCGGGAGAGAGACCCAGTACTTC.

CDR3 sequence: CASSSPTSGGKTQYF. The CDR3 nucleotides read TGTGCCAGCAGCTCCCCGACTAGCGGGGGTAAGACCCAGTACTTC. This chain links TRBV7-9 with TRBJ2-5; 12 bases align to TRBD2. The V gene's germline CDR1 is SEHNR and CDR2 FQNEAQ (reference sequence). The CDR3 sequence is 15 residues long. V shed 4 bases, J shed 6 bases, and the junction held 6 bases outside the gene matches. The whole variable domain, remainder taken from reference TRBV7-9 and TRBJ2-5, is DTGVSQNPRHKITKRGQNVTFRCDPISEHNRLYWYRQTLGQGPEFLTYFQNEAQLEKSRLLSDRFSAERPKGSFSTLEIQRTEQGDSAMYLCASSSPTSGGKTQYFGPGTRLLVL.

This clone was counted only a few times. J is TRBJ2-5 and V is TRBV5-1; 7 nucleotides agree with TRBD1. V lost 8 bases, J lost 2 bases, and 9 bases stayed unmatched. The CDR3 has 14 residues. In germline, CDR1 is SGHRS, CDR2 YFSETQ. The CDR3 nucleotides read TGCGCCAGTACGACGGGGACAGCTCAAGAGACCCAGTACTTC. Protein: CASTTGTAQETQYF.

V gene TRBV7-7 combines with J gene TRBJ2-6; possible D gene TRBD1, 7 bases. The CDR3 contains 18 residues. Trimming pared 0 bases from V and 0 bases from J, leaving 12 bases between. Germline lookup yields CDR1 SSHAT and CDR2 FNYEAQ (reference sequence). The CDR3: CASSLAPGGPSGANVLTF. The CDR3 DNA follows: TGTGCCAGCAGCTTAGCTCCAGGGGGGCCCTCTGGGGCCAACGTCCTGACTTTC.

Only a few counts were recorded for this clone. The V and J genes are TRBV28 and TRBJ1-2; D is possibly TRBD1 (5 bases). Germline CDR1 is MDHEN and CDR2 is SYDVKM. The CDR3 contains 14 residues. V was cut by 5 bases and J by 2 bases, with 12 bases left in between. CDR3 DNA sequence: TGTGCCAGCAGTCCCTGGGGGGGGAACTATGGCTACACCTTC. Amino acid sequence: CASSPWGGNYGYTF.

DNA of the CDR3: TGTGCCTGGAGTGTACCTCGCAGCAGCTCTGGAAACACCATATATTTT. Protein product: CAWSVPRSSSGNTIYF. J is TRBJ1-3 and V is TRBV30; D is undetermined. This CDR3 spans 16 amino acids. Germline CDR1 reads GTSNPN; CDR2 reads SVGIG (reference sequence). The V gene lost 0 bases and the J gene lost 0 bases, with 12 bases spanning the gap. The entire variable domain, with the rest obtained from reference TRBV30 and TRBJ1-3, is as follows: SQTIHQWPATLVQPVGSPLSLECTVEGTSNPNLYWYRQAAGRGLQLLFYSVGIGQISSEVPQNLSASRPQDRQFILSSKKLLLSDSGFYLCAWSVPRSSSGNTIYFGEGSWLTVV.

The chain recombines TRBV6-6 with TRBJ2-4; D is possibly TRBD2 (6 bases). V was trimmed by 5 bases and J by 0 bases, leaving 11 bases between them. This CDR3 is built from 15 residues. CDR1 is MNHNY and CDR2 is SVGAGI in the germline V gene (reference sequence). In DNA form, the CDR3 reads TGTGCCAGCAGTCGGGCGGGGTCAGCCAAAAACATTCAGTACTTC. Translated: CASSRAGSAKNIQYF.

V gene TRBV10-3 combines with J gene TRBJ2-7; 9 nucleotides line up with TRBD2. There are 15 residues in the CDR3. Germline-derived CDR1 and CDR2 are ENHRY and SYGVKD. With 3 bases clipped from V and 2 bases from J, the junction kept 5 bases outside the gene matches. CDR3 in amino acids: CAISDIIAGAYEQYF. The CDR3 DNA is TGTGCCATCAGTGACATCATAGCGGGAGCCTACGAGCAGTACTTC.

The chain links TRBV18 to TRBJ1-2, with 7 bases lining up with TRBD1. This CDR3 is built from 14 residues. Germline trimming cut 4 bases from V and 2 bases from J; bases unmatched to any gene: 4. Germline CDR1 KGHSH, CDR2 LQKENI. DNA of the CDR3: TGTGCCAGCTCACGGGACAGTCCCAACTATGGCTACACCTTC. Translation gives CASSRDSPNYGYTF.

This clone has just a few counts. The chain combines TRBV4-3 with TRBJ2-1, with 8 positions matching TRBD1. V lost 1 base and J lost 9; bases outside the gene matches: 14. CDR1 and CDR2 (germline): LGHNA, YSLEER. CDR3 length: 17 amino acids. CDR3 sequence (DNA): TGCGCCAGCAGCCAAGCGGGGACAGGCGATGGGATAGGTGAGCAGTTCTTC. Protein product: CASSQAGTGDGIGEQFF.